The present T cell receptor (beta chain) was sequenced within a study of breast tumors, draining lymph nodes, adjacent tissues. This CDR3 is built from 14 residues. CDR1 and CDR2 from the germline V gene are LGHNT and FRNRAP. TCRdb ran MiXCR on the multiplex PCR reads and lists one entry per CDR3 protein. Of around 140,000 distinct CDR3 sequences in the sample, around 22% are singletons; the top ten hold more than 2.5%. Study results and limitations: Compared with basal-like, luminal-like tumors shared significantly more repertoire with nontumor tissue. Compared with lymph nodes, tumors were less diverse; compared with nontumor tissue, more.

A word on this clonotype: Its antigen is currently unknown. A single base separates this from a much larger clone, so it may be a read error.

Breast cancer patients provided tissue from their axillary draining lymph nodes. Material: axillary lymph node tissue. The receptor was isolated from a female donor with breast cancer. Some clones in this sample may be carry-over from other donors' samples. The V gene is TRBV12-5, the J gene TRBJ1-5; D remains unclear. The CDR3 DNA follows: TGTGCTAGTGGTTTGGGCTATAGCGATCAGCCCCAGCATTTT. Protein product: CASGLGYSDQPQHF.